This TCR beta chain appears in the sequencing data of a study of blood T cells in healthy people across ages. Study-level results: Older age went with lower TCR beta diversity per million T cells, in a roughly linear way.

The CDR3 sequence is 17 residues long. Germline CDR1 is LGHDT and CDR2 is YNNKEL (reference sequence). This clonotype was observed a few times. The antigen remains unidentified. A second PCR, run for about 7 to 12 cycles, used a sample-barcoded 5' primer plus a J-beta primer mix. TCRdb re-called the 5' RACE reads through MiXCR, storing one row per CDR3 protein. The sample includes 600,000 to 850,000 distinct CDR3 sequences, roughly 41% of them seen just once. The study recruited healthy Caucasian donors from Russia who were aged about 6 to 95. This clonotype was obtained from a woman aged 55-69 years in good health. The V call is TRBV3-1, the J call TRBJ2-7, with 12 bases fitting TRBD1. The J call may not be correct, given that the DNA end is closer to TRBJ2-5. The sequenced material came from blood. As DNA, the CDR3 is TGTGCCAGCAGCGGAACCCCCGGGACAGGGGGCCTGAAGACCCAGTACTTC. It yields the protein CASSGTPGTGGLKTQYF.